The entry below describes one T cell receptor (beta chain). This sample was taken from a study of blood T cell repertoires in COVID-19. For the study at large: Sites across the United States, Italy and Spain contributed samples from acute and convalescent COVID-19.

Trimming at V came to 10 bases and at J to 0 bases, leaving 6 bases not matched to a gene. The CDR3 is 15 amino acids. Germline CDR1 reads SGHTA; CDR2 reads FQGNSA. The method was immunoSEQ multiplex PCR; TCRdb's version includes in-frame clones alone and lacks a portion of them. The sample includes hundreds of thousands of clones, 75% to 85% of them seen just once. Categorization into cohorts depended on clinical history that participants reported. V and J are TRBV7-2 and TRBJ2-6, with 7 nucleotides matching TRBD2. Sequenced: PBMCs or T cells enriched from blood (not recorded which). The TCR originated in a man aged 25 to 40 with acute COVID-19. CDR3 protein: CANVGRDSGANVLTF. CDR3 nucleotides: TGTGCCAACGTAGGGAGGGACTCTGGGGCCAACGTCCTGACTTTC.